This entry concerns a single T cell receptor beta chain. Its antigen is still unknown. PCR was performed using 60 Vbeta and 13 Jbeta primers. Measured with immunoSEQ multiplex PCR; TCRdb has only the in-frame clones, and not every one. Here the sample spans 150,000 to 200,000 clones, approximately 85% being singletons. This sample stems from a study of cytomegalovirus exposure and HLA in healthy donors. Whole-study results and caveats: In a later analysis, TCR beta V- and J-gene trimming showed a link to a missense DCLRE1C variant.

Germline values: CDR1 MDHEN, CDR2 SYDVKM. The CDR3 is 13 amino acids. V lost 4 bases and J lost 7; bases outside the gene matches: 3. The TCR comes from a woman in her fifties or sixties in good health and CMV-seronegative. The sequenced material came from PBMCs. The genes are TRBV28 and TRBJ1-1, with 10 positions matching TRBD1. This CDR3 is CASSSGQGNEAFF. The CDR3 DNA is TGTGCCAGCAGTTCGGGACAGGGGAATGAAGCTTTCTTT.